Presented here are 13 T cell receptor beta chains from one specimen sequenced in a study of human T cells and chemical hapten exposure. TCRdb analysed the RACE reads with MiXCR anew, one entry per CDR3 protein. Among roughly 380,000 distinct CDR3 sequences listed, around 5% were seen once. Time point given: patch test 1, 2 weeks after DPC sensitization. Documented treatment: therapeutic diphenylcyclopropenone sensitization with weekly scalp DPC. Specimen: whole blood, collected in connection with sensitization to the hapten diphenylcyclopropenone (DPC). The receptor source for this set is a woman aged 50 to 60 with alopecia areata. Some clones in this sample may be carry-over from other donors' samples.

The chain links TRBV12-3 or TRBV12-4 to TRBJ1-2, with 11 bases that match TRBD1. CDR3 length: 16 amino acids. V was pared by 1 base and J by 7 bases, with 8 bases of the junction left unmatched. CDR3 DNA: TGTGCCAGCAGTTTAGGGACAGGGGGCGCAGGAGTTGGCTACACCTTC. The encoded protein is CASSLGTGGAGVGYTF.

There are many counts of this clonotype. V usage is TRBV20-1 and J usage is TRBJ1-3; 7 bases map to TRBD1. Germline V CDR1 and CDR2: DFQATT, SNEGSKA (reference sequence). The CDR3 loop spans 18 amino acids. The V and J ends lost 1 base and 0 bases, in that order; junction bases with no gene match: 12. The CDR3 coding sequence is TGCAGTGCTAGAGTTCCGTCCGTGACAGGGACCTCTGGAAACACCATATATTTT. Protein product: CSARVPSVTGTSGNTIYF.

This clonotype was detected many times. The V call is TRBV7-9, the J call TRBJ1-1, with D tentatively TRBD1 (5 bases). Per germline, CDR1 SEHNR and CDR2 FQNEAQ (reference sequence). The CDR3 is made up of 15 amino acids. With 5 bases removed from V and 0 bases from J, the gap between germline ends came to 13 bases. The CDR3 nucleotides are TGTGCCAGCAGCGCAACAGGAATCATGAACACTGAAGCTTTCTTT. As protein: CASSATGIMNTEAFF.

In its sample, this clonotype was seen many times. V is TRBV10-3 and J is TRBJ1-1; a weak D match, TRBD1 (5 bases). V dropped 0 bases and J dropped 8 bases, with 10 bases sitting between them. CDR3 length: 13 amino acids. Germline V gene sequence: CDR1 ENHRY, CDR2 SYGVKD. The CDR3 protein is CAISESMGLEAFF. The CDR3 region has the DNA TGTGCCATCAGTGAGTCGATGGGACTGGAAGCTTTCTTT.

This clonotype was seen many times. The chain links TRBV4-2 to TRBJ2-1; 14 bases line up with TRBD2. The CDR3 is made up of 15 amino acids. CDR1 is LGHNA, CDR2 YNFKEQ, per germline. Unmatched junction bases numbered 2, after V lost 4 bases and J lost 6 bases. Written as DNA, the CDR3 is TGTGCCAGCAGCCCGGGACTAGCGGGGGTCAATGAGCAGTTCTTC. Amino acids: CASSPGLAGVNEQFF.

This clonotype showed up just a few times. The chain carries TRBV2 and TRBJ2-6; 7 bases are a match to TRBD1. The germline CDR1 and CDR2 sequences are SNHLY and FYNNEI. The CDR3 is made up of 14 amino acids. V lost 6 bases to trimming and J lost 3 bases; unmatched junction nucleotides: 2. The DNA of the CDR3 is TGTGCCAGCAGGACAGGGATTGGGGCCAACGTCCTGACTTTC. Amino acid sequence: CASRTGIGANVLTF.

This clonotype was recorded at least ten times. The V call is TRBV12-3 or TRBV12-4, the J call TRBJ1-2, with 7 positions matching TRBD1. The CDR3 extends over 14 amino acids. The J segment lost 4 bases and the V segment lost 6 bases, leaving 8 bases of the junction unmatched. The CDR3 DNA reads TGTGCCAGCAGCCCCACAGGGGCTGCCTATGGCTACACCTTC. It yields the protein CASSPTGAAYGYTF.

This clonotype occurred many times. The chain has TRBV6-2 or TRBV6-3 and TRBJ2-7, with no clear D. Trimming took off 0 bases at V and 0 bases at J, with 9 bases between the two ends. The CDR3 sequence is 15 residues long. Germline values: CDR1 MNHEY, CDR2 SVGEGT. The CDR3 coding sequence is TGTGCCAGCAGTTACTCGTCAGAGAGCTCCTACGAGCAGTACTTC. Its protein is CASSYSSESSYEQYF.

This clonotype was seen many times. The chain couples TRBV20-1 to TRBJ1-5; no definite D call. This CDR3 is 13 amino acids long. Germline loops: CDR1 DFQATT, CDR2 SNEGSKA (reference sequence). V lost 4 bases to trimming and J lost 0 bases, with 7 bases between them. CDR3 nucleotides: TGCAGTGCTACGGGTGATAGCAATCAGCCCCAGCATTTT. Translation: CSATGDSNQPQHF.

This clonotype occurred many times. CDR3 in amino acids: CASSAYRGPRSNQPQHF. Here the CDR3 DNA reads TGCGCCAGCAGCGCATACAGGGGGCCGCGGAGCAATCAGCCCCAGCATTTT. The chain links TRBV5-1 to TRBJ1-5, with 9 bases that match TRBD1. The V segment lost 4 bases and the J segment 1 base; nucleotides outside the gene matches: 9. The germline gives CDR1 SGHRS, CDR2 YFSETQ. The CDR3 runs 17 residues.

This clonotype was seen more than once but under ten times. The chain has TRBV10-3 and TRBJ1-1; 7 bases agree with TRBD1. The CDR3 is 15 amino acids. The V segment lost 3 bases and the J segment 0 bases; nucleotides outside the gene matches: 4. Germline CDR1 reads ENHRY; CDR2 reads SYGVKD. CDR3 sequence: CAISDAQGMNTEAFF. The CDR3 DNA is TGTGCCATCAGTGATGCACAGGGGATGAACACTGAAGCTTTCTTT.

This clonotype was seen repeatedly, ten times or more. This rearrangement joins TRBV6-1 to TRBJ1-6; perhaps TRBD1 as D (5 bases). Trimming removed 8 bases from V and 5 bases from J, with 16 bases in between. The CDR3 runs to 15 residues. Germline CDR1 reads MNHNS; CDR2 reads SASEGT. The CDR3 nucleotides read TGTGCCAGCGTGGAGGCCCGGGGGGATAATTCACCCCTCCACTTT. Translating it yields CASVEARGDNSPLHF.

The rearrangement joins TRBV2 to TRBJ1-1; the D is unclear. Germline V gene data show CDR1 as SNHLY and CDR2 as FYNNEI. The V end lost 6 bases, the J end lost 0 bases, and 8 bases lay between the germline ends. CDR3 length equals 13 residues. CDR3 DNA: TGTGCCAGCAGCAAAACCATGAACACTGAAGCTTTCTTT. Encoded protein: CASSKTMNTEAFF.